Following are 9 T cell receptor beta chains from one sample sequenced in a study of shared clonotypes between healthy human individuals. TCRdb's copy holds only in-frame clones and misses some; the assay was immunoSEQ multiplex PCR. The repertoire consists of approximately 1.4 million clones, with around 98% occurring once and the leading ten covering approximately 0.44%. The sample taken for sequencing was naive CD4+ T cells sorted from blood. Subset described: CD45RA+ positively selected. The receptors shown here come from a man aged 25 to 45 in good health.

In nucleotides, the CDR3 is TGTGCCAGCAGCTTCGGGACAGGGATTAATCAGCCCCAGCATTTT. Its protein is CASSFGTGINQPQHF. This chain joins TRBV7-9 and TRBJ1-5; 9 bases map to TRBD1. The CDR3 is made up of 15 amino acids. Trimming removed 3 bases from V and 4 bases from J; junction bases left unmatched: 4. From germline, CDR1 is SEHNR and CDR2 FQNEAQ (reference sequence).

The chain is built from TRBV5-1 and TRBJ2-3; unclear D gene. V lost 3 bases to trimming and J lost 0 bases, with 11 bases between them. The CDR3 spans 15 residues. Germline values: CDR1 SGHRS, CDR2 YFSETQ. In DNA form, the CDR3 reads TGCGCCAGCAGCTCGATGGACGGTAGCACAGATACGCAGTATTTT. Translation: CASSSMDGSTDTQYF.

This chain joins TRBV27 and TRBJ2-3, with D uncertain. Germline CDR1 and CDR2: MNHEY and SMNVEV (reference sequence). Trimming stripped 4 bases from V and 0 bases from J, with 5 bases between. The CDR3 length is 13 residues. The CDR3 spells CASSYASTDTQYF. The CDR3 DNA reads as TGTGCCAGCAGTTACGCTAGCACAGATACGCAGTATTTT.

This clone showed up just once. The chain links TRBV6-1 to TRBJ2-1; either TRBD1 or TRBD2 may supply D (5 bases each). V was shortened by 1 base and J by 0 bases, with 16 bases between the two germline ends. The CDR3 covers 18 residues. Germline V gene data show CDR1 as MNHNS and CDR2 as SASEGT. The CDR3 sequence: CASSEVGPFGASYNEQFF. The CDR3 DNA reads TGTGCCAGCAGTGAAGTGGGACCGTTTGGGGCCTCCTACAATGAGCAGTTCTTC.

The genes are TRBV5-1 and TRBJ2-1, with D possibly being TRBD1 or TRBD2 (5 bases each). This CDR3 spans 16 amino acids. Between the trimmed V and J ends, which lost 0 bases and 8 bases, there was a span of 18 bases. In germline, CDR1 is SGHRS, CDR2 YFSETQ. The chain's CDR3 is CASSLDQGPPTDEQFF. The CDR3 region has the DNA TGCGCCAGCAGCTTGGATCAGGGACCACCGACAGATGAGCAGTTCTTC.

This rearrangement joins TRBV2 to TRBJ2-7; D gene unclear. Trimming cost V 2 bases and J 10 bases, with 12 bases left between them. The CDR3 has 12 amino acids. Germline CDR1 reads SNHLY; CDR2 reads FYNNEI. Here the CDR3 DNA reads TGTGCCAGCAGTGAACAAAGTCTTGAACAGTACTTC. Translating it yields CASSEQSLEQYF.

The V gene is TRBV18, the J gene TRBJ2-5; D call uncertain. This CDR3 region has 12 residues. CDR1 and CDR2 from the germline V gene are KGHSH and LQKENI. V lost 5 bases to trimming and J lost 3 bases, with 7 bases between them. For the CDR3, the DNA is TGTGCCAGCTCATCCTTCGAAGAGACCCAGTACTTC. Amino acids: CASSSFEETQYF.

CDR3 loop: CSVEASGARGYTF. Here the CDR3 DNA reads TGCAGCGTTGAAGCTTCGGGGGCTCGTGGCTACACCTTC. The chain carries TRBV29-1 and TRBJ1-2; a weak D match, TRBD1 (6 bases). Germline V gene sequence: CDR1 SQVTM, CDR2 ANQGSEA. Trimming removed 1 base from V and 7 bases from J, with 13 bases in between. The CDR3 sequence is 13 residues long.

The rearrangement joins TRBV2 to TRBJ2-7; D uncertain. Between the trimmed V and J ends, which lost 7 bases and 4 bases, there was a span of 8 bases. The CDR3 consists of 11 residues. Germline V gives CDR1 SNHLY, CDR2 FYNNEI. DNA of the CDR3: TGTGCCAGCACCCCCGGGTACGAGCAGTACTTC. Its protein is CASTPGYEQYF.